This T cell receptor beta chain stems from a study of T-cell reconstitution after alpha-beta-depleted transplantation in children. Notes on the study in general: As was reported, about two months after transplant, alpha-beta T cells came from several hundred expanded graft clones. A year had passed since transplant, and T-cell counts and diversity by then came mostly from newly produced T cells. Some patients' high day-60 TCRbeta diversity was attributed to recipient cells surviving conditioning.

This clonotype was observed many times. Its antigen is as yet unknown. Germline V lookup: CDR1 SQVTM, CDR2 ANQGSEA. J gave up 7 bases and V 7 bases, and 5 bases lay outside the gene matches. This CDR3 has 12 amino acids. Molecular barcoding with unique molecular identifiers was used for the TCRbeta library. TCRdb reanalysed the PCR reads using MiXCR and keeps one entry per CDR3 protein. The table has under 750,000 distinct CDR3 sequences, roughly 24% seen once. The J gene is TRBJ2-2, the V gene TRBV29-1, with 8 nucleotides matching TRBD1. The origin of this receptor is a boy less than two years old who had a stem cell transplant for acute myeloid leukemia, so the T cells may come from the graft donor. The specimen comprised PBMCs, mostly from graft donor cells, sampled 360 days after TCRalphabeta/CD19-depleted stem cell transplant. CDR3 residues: CSGQQGVGELFF. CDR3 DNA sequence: TGCAGCGGTCAACAGGGGGTCGGGGAGCTGTTTTTT.